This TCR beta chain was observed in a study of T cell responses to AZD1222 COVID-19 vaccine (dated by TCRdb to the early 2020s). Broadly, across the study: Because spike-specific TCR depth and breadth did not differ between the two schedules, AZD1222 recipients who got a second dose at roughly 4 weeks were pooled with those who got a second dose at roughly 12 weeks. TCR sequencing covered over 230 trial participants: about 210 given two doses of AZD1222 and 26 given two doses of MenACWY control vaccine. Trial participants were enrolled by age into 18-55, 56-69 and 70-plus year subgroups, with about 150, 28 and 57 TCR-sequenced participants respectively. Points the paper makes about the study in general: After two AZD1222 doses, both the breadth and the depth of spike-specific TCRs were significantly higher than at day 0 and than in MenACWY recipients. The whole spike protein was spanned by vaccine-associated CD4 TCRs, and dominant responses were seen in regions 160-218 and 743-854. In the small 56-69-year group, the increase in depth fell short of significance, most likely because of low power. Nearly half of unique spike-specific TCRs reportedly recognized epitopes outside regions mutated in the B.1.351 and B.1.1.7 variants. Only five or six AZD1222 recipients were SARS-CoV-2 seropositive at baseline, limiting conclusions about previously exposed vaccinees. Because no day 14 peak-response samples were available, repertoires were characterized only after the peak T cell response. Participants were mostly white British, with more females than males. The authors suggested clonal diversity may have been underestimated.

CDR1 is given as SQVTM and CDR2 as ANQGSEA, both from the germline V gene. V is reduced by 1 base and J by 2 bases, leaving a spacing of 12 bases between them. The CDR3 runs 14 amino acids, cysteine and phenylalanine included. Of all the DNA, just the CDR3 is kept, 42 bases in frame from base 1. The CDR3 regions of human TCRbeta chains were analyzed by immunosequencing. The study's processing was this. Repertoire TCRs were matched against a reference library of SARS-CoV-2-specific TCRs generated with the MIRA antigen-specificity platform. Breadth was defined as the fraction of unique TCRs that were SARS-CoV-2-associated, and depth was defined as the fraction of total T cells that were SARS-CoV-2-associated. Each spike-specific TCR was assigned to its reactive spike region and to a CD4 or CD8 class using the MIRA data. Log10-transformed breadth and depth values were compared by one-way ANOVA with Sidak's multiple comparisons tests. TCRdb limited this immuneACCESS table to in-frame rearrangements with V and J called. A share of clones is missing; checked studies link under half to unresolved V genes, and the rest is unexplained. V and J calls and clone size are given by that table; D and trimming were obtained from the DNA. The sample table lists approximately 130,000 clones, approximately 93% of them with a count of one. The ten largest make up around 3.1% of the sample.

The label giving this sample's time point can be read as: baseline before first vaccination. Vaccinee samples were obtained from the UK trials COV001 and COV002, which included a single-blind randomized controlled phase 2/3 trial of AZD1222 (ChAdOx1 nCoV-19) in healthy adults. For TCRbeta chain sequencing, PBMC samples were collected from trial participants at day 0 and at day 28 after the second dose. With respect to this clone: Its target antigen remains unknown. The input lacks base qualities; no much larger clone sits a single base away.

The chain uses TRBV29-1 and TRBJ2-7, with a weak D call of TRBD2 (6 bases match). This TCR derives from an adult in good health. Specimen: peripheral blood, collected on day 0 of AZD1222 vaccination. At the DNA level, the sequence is TGCAGCGTTGAAGGATCCGGGAGCGCCTACGAGCAGTACTTC. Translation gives CSVEGSGSAYEQYF.